This TCR beta chain was observed in a study of post-analysis software for immune sequencing data. For the study at large: Disease trajectories encompassed relapsing-remitting, secondary progressive and progressive-relapsing multiple sclerosis.

Prepared libraries of TCR beta cDNA carried unique molecular identifiers. TCRdb re-called the PCR reads with MiXCR, one entry per CDR3 protein. The data hold around 200,000 distinct CDR3 sequences, with 29% observed a single time. This clonotype has only a few counts. Its target is unknown. Study-wide results and limits: Same-batch preparations were strongly co-clustered by F measure. The study found TRBV5-6, TRBV5-1 and TRBV20-1 among several TRBV segments more frequent in patients than controls.

CDR1 and CDR2 from the germline V gene are MDHEN and SYDVKM. V dropped 5 bases and J dropped 5; count of bases not matched to a gene: 3. This CDR3 has 14 residues. The clonotype comes from a girl aged 2 to 17 with multiple sclerosis. The sample comprised blood. This chain connects TRBV28 to TRBJ2-1; 10 nucleotides match TRBD2. CDR3 loop: CASSGTSVNNEQFF. For the CDR3, the DNA is TGTGCCAGCAGTGGGACTAGCGTCAACAATGAGCAGTTCTTC.